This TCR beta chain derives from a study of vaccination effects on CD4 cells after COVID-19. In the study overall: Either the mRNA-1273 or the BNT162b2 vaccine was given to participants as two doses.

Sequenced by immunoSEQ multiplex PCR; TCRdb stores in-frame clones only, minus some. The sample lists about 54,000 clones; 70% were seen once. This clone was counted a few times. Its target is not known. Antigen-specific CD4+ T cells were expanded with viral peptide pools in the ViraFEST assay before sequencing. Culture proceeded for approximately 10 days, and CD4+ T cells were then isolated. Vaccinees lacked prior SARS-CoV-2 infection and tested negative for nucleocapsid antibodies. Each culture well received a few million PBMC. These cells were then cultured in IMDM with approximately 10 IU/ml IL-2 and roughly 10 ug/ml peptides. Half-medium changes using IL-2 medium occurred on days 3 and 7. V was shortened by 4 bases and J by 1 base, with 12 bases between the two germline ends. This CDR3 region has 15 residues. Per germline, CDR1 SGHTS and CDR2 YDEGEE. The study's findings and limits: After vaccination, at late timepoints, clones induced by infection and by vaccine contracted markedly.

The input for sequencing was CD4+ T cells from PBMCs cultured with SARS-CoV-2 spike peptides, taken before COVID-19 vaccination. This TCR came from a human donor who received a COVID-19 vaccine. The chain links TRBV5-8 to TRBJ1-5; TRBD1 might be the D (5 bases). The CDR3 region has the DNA TGTGCCAGCAGCCACGGGGACGCCAGCAATCAGCCCCAGCATTTT. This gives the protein CASSHGDASNQPQHF.